This T cell receptor (beta chain) was profiled in a study of blood T cell repertoires in COVID-19. CDR3 length: 16 residues. Trimming at V came to 3 bases and at J to 3 bases, leaving 10 bases not matched to a gene. CDR1 is KGHSH and CDR2 is LQKENI in the germline V gene. Clones were read by immunoSEQ multiplex PCR, and TCRdb kept only the in-frame ones, dropping some. This sample has some 300,000 clones; 85% to 90% occur once, and the top ten carry roughly 2.9%. This TCR was recovered from a woman between 45 and 60 years old who had been exposed to COVID-19. This sequence joins TRBV18 and TRBJ2-7; TRBD1 aligns across 8 bases. The sample comprised PBMCs or T cells enriched from blood (not recorded which). CDR3 sequence (DNA): TGTGCCAGCTCACCGACTTCCGGGACAGGAAACTACGAGCAGTACTTC. Its translation is CASSPTSGTGNYEQYF.